A single sample is the source of the 19 T cell receptor beta chains below, sequenced in a study of regulatory T cells in long-lasting Graves disease. Regarding time point: persistent/refractory GD, antithyroid drugs over 5 years with positive TRAb. The authors made the TCR library using RNA they extracted from PBMCs. Library construction for TCR beta used iRepertoire HTBI primers and Arm-PCR of CDR3 regions. TCRdb reprocessed the multiplex PCR reads with MiXCR, giving one entry per CDR3 protein. The table includes more than 300,000 distinct CDR3 sequences, more than 20% detected once. The sample consisted of peripheral blood mononuclear cells (PBMCs), taken when the disease was refractory, from a patient treated with antithyroid drugs. The receptors derive from a woman between 40 and 55 years old with Graves disease.

V is TRBV4-2 and J is TRBJ1-1, with TRBD1 matching over 8 bases. Germline V gene lookup returns CDR1 LGHNA and CDR2 YNFKEQ. The CDR3 contains 13 residues. The V and J ends lost 1 base and 8 bases, in that order; junction bases with no gene match: 3. The DNA of the CDR3 is TGTGCCAGCAGCCAAGGGGGACAGGCGGAAGCTTTCTTT. It specifies CASSQGGQAEAFF.

The chain uses TRBV5-4 and TRBJ1-2; 7 bases line up with TRBD1. The CDR3 consists of 14 residues. Trimming took 0 bases from V and 6 from J; bases not matched to a gene: 5. In germline, CDR1 is SGHNT, CDR2 YYREEE (reference sequence). Written as DNA, the CDR3 is TGTGCCAGCAGCTTGGATGGGACAGTTCATGGCTACACCTTC. It specifies CASSLDGTVHGYTF.

The V gene is TRBV27, the J gene TRBJ1-5, with TRBD1 as a possible D gene (6 bases). CDR3 size: 16 residues. CDR1 and CDR2 from the germline V gene are MNHEY and SMNVEV (reference sequence). The V end was cut by 6 bases, the J end by 1 base, with 16 bases between. The CDR3 sequence is CASSRLGTGSNQPQHF. The CDR3 region has the DNA TGTGCCAGCAGCCGACTCGGAACAGGGAGCAATCAGCCCCAGCATTTT.

In its sample, this clonotype was seen many times. The chain is built from TRBV28 and TRBJ1-1, with a tentative D call TRBD1 (6 bases). The V gene lost 4 bases and the J gene lost 1 base, with 13 bases spanning the gap. The germline gives CDR1 MDHEN, CDR2 SYDVKM. The CDR3 covers 15 residues. CDR3 amino acids: CASSSLRGANTEAFF. The CDR3 DNA is TGTGCCAGCAGTTCCCTTAGGGGGGCGAACACTGAAGCTTTCTTT.

A few counts support this clonotype. It may be a read error: a sequence one base away is much more abundant. This sequence joins TRBV20-1 and TRBJ1-6; no clear D. Trimming cost V 3 bases and J 8 bases, with 11 bases left between them. CDR3 length: 13 amino acids. Looked up from germline, CDR1 is DFQATT and CDR2 is SNEGSKA (reference sequence). CDR3: CSASQDWDSPLHF. CDR3 coding DNA: TGCAGTGCTAGCCAGGACTGGGATTCACCCCTCCACTTT.

This clonotype appeared many times. The V call is TRBV28, the J call TRBJ2-7; TRBD1 is a possible D gene (5 bases). V lost 3 bases and J lost 2, with 8 bases in between. The germline CDR1 and CDR2 sequences are MDHEN and SYDVKM. The CDR3 covers 13 residues. This chain's CDR3 is CASSLDIPYEQYF. CDR3 DNA sequence: TGTGCCAGCAGTTTGGACATTCCCTACGAGCAGTACTTC.

At least ten counts were recorded for this clonotype. The chain carries TRBV12-3 or TRBV12-4 and TRBJ2-2; D is undetermined. CDR3 length: 14 residues. Trimming pared 4 bases from V and 0 bases from J, leaving 6 bases between. As DNA, the CDR3 is TGTGCCAGCAGTTCACGGGCGAACACCGGGGAGCTGTTTTTT. This translates into CASSSRANTGELFF.

This clonotype was counted at least ten times. The gene calls are TRBV20-1 and TRBJ2-5; 7 bases match TRBD1. CDR3 length: 15 residues. Trimming took 1 base from V and 5 from J; bases not matched to a gene: 10. In germline, CDR1 is DFQATT, CDR2 SNEGSKA (reference sequence). The CDR3: CSARGDSVAGETQYF. DNA of the CDR3: TGCAGTGCTAGAGGGGACAGTGTCGCCGGGGAGACCCAGTACTTC.

This clonotype turned up a few times. This chain joins TRBV29-1 and TRBJ2-1; 7 nucleotides match TRBD1. This CDR3 region has 14 residues. Germline V gene lookup returns CDR1 SQVTM and CDR2 ANQGSEA. V was pared by 7 bases and J by 0 bases, with 6 bases of the junction left unmatched. CDR3 amino acids: CSARAGGSYNEQFF. The DNA for the CDR3 is TGCAGCGCTCGAGCAGGGGGCTCCTACAATGAGCAGTTCTTC.

This clonotype was seen repeatedly, ten times or more. This chain links TRBV6-1 with TRBJ1-1; D is unclear. This CDR3 comprises 12 residues. Germline CDR1 reads MNHNS; CDR2 reads SASEGT. The germline V and J ends were trimmed by 6 bases and 2 bases, with 7 bases remaining between them. The CDR3 sequence is CASRRKNTEAFF. In DNA, the CDR3 is TGTGCCAGCAGGAGAAAAAACACTGAAGCTTTCTTT.

This clonotype has only a few counts. V and J are TRBV10-2 and TRBJ2-5; D call uncertain. This CDR3 is 10 amino acids long. Germline CDR1 is WSHSY and CDR2 is SAAADI. The V end was cut by 6 bases, the J end by 7 bases, with 6 bases between. DNA for the CDR3: TGCGCCAGCAGAGGAGCGACCCAGTACTTC. It yields the protein CASRGATQYF.

The table lists this clonotype with a few counts. The chain couples TRBV6-1 to TRBJ2-1; 9 bases are shared with TRBD2. Germline trimming cut 4 bases from V and 10 bases from J; bases unmatched to any gene: 14. CDR1 and CDR2 (germline): MNHNS, SASEGT. The CDR3 is 16 amino acids. The CDR3 loop is CASSVHSGSLGREQFF. The CDR3 DNA reads as TGTGCCAGCAGTGTTCATAGCGGGAGCTTAGGACGGGAGCAGTTCTTC.

The chain joins TRBV7-3 to TRBJ2-2; no reliable D call. Germline values: CDR1 SGHTA, CDR2 FQGTGA. The CDR3 spans 13 residues. Trimming removed 2 bases from V and 7 bases from J, with 8 bases in between. As DNA, the CDR3 is TGTGCCAGCAGCTTAGGGCTGGACGGGGAGCTGTTTTTT. Its protein product is CASSLGLDGELFF.

The table lists this clonotype with a few counts. The chain has TRBV29-1 and TRBJ2-3, with 15 bases matching TRBD2. CDR1 is SQVTM, CDR2 ANQGSEA, per germline. Trimming cost V 6 bases and J 4 bases; bases outside gene matches: 11. This CDR3 has 17 amino acids. CDR3 region: CSVEGTSGRLVADTQYF. The CDR3 DNA reads TGCAGCGTCGAGGGGACTAGCGGGAGGTTGGTGGCAGATACGCAGTATTTT.

V and J are TRBV20-1 and TRBJ2-7, with 15 positions matching TRBD2. Trimming took 6 bases from V and 4 from J; bases not matched to a gene: 13. This CDR3 contains 17 residues. CDR1 DFQATT and CDR2 SNEGSKA come from the germline V gene (reference sequence). The CDR3 protein is CSATSGTSGRSGYEQYF. For the CDR3, the DNA is TGCAGTGCAACATCCGGGACTAGCGGGAGGAGCGGATACGAGCAGTACTTC.

This clonotype turned up a few times. The J gene is TRBJ2-4, the V gene TRBV5-1, with 8 nucleotides matching TRBD1. The J segment lost 3 bases and the V segment lost 4 bases, leaving 3 bases of the junction unmatched. The CDR3 has 14 amino acids. Germline V lookup: CDR1 SGHRS, CDR2 YFSETQ. The CDR3 spells CASSAGQDKNIQYF. As DNA, the CDR3 is TGCGCCAGCAGCGCGGGACAGGACAAAAACATTCAGTACTTC.

The table lists this clonotype with many counts. The chain employs TRBV24-1 and TRBJ2-2; D is perhaps TRBD1 (6 bases). V lost 4 bases and J 7 bases, leaving 21 bases between the germline ends. The CDR3 contains 17 residues. CDR1 is KGHDR, CDR2 SFDVKD, per germline. As DNA, the CDR3 is TGTGCCACCAGTGACCGGAAACAGGCCAGGGGTGACGGGGAGCTGTTTTTT. This encodes CATSDRKQARGDGELFF.

This sequence joins TRBV18 and TRBJ2-6; D is possibly TRBD2 (5 bases). This CDR3 comprises 16 residues. The germline V gene encodes CDR1 KGHSH and CDR2 LQKENI. Trimming removed 2 bases from V and 2 bases from J, with 10 bases in between. The CDR3 DNA is TGTGCCAGCTCACCAAGGGAGTCGGCTGGGGCCAACGTCCTGACTTTC. Protein product: CASSPRESAGANVLTF.

This clonotype was seen more than once but under ten times. The chain carries TRBV12-3 or TRBV12-4 and TRBJ2-7, with TRBD2 matching over 8 bases. This CDR3 comprises 13 residues. V shed 2 bases, J shed 6 bases, and the junction held 3 bases outside the gene matches. In nucleotides, the CDR3 is TGTGCCAGCAGTTTAACTAGCGGCCTCGAGCAGTACTTC. It yields the protein CASSLTSGLEQYF.